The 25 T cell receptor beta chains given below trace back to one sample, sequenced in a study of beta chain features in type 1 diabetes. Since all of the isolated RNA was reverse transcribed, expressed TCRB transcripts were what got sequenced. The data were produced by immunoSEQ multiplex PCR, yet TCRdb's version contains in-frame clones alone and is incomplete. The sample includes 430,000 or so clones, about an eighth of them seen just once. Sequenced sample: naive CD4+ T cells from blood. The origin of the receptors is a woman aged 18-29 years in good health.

The CDR3 DNA sequence: TGTGCCAGCAGCTTCAATATACAGGGGACGGAGACCCAGTACTTC. It specifies CASSFNIQGTETQYF. The chain links TRBV5-4 to TRBJ2-5; TRBD1 matches 7 bases. After removal of 2 bases from V and 5 bases from J, the junction contained 9 bases not matched to a gene. CDR3 length: 15 amino acids. Germline V CDR1 and CDR2: SGHNT, YYREEE (reference sequence).

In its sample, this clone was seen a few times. The CDR3 is CASSYGQGAQAFF. The DNA of the CDR3 is TGTGCCAGCAGTTACGGACAGGGCGCCCAAGCTTTCTTT. V is TRBV6-6 and J is TRBJ1-1; 8 nucleotides line up with TRBD1. Germline V gene data show CDR1 as MNHNY and CDR2 as SVGAGI (reference sequence). The CDR3 extends over 13 amino acids. Trimming removed 2 bases from V and 9 bases from J; junction bases left unmatched: 5.

CDR3 loop: CASRGLSGISYNEQFF. CDR3 in DNA: TGTGCCAGCAGAGGCCTAAGCGGGATCTCCTACAATGAGCAGTTCTTC. The chain is built from TRBV28 and TRBJ2-1; 7 bases map to TRBD2. Germline V gene data show CDR1 as MDHEN and CDR2 as SYDVKM. The CDR3 runs to 16 residues. V was clipped by 6 bases and J by 0 bases; unmatched bases: 8. Together with reference TRBV28 and TRBJ2-1, the CDR3 gives the full variable domain: DVKVTQSSRYLVKRTGEKVFLECVQDMDHENMFWYRQDPGLGLRLIYFSYDVKMKEKGDIPEGYSVSREKKERFSLILESASTNQTSMYLCASRGLSGISYNEQFFGPGTRLTVL.

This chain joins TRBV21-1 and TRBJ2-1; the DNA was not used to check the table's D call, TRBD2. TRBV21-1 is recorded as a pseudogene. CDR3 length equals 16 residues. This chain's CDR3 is CASTPQRTRGYNEQFF. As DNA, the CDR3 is TGTGCCAGCACCCCCCAGAGGACTAGGGGCTACAATGAGCAGTTCTTC.

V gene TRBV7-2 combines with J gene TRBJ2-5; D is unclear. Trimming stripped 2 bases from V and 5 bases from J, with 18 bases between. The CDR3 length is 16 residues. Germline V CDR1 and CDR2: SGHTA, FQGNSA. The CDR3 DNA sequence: TGTGCCAGCAGCTTAACCTGGATAGGGCGGCGGGAGACCCAGTACTTC. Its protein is CASSLTWIGRRETQYF.

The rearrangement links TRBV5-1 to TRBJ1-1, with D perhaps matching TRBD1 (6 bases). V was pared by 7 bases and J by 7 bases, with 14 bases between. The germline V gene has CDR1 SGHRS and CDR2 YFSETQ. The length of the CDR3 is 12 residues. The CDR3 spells CASGEGVGEAFF. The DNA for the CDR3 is TGCGCCAGCGGAGAGGGGGTTGGTGAAGCTTTCTTT.

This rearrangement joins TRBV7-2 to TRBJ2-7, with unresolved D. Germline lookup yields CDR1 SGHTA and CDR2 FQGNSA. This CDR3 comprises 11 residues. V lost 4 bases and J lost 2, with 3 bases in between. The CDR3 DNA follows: TGTGCCAGCAGCTACACCTACGAGCAGTACTTC. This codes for CASSYTYEQYF.

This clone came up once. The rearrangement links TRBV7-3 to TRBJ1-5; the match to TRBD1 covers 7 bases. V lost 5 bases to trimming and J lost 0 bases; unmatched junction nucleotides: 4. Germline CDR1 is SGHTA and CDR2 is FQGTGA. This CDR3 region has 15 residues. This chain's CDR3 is CASSITGDSNQPQHF. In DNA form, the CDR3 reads TGTGCCAGCAGCATTACAGGGGATAGCAATCAGCCCCAGCATTTT. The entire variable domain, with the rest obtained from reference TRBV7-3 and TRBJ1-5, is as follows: GAGVSQTPSNKVTEKGKYVELRCDPISGHTALYWYRQSLGQGPEFLIYFQGTGAADDSGLPNDRFFAVRPEGSVSTLKIQRTERGDSAVYLCASSITGDSNQPQHFGDGTRLSIL.

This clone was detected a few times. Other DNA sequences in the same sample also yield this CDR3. CDR3 sequence: CASSLQFMNTEAFF. The DNA for the CDR3 is TGTGCCAGCAGCTTACAATTTATGAACACTGAAGCTTTCTTT. This chain connects TRBV7-2 to TRBJ1-1; D is ambiguous. The CDR3 covers 14 residues. Per germline, CDR1 SGHTA and CDR2 FQGNSA. Trimming removed 2 bases at V and 0 bases at J, with 7 bases between.

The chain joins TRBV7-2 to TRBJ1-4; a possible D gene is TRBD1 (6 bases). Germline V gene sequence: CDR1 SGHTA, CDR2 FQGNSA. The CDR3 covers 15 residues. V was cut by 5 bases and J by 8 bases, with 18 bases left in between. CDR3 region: CASSPGQPGYEKLFF. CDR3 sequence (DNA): TGTGCCAGCAGCCCAGGACAGCCAGGCTACGAAAAACTGTTTTTT.

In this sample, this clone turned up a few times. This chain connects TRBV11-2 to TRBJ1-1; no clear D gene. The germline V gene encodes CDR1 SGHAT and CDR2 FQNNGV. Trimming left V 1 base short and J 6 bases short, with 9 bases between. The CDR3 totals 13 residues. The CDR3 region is CASSLAFRPEAFF. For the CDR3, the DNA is TGTGCCAGCAGCTTAGCTTTTCGTCCTGAAGCTTTCTTT.

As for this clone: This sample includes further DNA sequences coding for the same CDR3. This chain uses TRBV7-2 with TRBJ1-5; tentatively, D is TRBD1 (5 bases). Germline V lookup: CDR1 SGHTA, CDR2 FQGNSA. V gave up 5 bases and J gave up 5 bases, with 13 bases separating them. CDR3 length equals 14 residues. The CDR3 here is CASSPRTGDQPQHF. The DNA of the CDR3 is TGTGCCAGCAGCCCACGGACGGGGGATCAGCCCCAGCATTTT.

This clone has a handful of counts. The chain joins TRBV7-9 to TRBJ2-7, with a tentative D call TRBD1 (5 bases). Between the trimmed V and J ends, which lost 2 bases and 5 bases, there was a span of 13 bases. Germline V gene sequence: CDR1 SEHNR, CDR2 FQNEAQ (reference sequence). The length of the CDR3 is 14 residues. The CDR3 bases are TGTGCCAGCAGCTTACGGTCCAGGGTCCACGAGCAGTACTTC. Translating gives CASSLRSRVHEQYF.

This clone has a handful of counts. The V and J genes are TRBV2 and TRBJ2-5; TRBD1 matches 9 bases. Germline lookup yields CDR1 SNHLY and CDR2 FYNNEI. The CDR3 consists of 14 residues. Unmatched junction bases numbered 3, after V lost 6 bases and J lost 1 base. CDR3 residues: CASSRDRAQETQYF. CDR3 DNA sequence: TGTGCCAGCAGCCGGGACAGGGCCCAAGAGACCCAGTACTTC.

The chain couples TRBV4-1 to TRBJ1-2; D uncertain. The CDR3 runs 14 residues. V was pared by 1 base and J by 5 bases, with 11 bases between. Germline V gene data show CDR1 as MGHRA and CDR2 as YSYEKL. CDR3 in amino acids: CASSQGPAGYGYTF. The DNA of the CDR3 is TGCGCCAGCAGCCAAGGGCCAGCGGGGTATGGCTACACCTTC.

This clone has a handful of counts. DNA of the CDR3: TGTGCCAGCAGCCCAGGACAGCTTGGCGAGCAGTACGTC. Translation gives CASSPGQLGEQYV. The genes are TRBV7-9 and TRBJ2-7; D might be TRBD1 (6 bases). This CDR3 is 13 amino acids long. The V gene's germline CDR1 is SEHNR and CDR2 FQNEAQ (reference sequence). V was shortened by 5 bases and J by 6 bases, with 14 bases between the two germline ends.

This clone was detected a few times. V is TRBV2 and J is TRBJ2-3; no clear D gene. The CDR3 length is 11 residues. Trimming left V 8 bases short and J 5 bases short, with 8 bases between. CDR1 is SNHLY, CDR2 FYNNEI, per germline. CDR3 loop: CASGAEDTQYF. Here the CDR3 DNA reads TGTGCCAGCGGAGCAGAAGATACGCAGTATTTT.

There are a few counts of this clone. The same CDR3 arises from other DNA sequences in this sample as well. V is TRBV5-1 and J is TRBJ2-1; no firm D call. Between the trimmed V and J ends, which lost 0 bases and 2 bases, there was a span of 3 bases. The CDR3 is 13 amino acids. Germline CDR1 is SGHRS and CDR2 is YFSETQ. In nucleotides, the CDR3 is TGCGCCAGCAGCTTGGGAACCTACAATGAGCAGTTCTTC. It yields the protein CASSLGTYNEQFF.

This chain's CDR3 is CASSPRGIGETQYF. The CDR3, as DNA: TGTGCCAGCTCACCAAGAGGGATCGGAGAGACCCAGTACTTC. The chain recombines TRBV18 with TRBJ2-5; D perhaps matches TRBD2 (5 bases). Germline CDR1 KGHSH, CDR2 LQKENI. V was shortened by 2 bases and J by 4 bases, with 11 bases between the two germline ends. This CDR3 comprises 14 residues.

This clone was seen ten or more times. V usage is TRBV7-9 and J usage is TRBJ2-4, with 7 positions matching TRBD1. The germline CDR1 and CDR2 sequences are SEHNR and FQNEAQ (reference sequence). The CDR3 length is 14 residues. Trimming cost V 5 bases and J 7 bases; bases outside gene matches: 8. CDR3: CASSQEGGANIQYF. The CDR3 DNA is TGTGCCAGCAGCCAGGAAGGGGGCGCGAACATTCAGTACTTC.

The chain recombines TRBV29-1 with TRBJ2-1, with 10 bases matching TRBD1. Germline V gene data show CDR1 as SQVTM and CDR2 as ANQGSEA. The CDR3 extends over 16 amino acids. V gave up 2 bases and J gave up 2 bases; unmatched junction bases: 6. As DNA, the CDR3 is TGCAGCGTTGAATCGGGGACAGGGGAAGCCTACAATGAGCAGTTCTTC. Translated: CSVESGTGEAYNEQFF.

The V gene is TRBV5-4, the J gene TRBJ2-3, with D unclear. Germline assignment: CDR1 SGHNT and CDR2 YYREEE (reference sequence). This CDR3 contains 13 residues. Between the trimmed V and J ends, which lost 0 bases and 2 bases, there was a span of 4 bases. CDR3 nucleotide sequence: TGTGCCAGCAGCTTGGGCGACACAGATACGCAGTATTTT. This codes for CASSLGDTDTQYF. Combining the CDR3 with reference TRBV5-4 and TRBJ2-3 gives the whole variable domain ETGVTQSPTHLIKTRGQQVTLRCSSQSGHNTVSWYQQALGQGPQFIFQYYREEENGRGNFPPRFSGLQFPNYSSELNVNALELDDSALYLCASSLGDTDTQYFGPGTRLTVL.

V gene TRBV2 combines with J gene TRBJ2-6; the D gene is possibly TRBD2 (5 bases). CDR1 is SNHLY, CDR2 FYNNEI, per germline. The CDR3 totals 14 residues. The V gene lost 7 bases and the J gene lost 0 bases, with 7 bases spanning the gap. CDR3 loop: CASNAGSGANVLTF. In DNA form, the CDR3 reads TGTGCCAGCAACGCGGGCTCTGGGGCCAACGTCCTGACTTTC.

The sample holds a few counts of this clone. The CDR3 loop is CASSLAFGTGELFF. CDR3 bases: TGTGCCAGCAGCTTAGCGTTTGGCACCGGGGAGCTGTTTTTT. This chain uses TRBV7-9 with TRBJ2-2, with D uncertain. Germline CDR1 and CDR2: SEHNR and FQNEAQ (reference sequence). The CDR3 runs 14 residues. Trimming left V 0 bases short and J 4 bases short, with 6 bases between.

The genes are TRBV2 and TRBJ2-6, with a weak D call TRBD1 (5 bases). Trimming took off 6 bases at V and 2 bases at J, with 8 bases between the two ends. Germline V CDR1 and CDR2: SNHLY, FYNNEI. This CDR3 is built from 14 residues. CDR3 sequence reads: CASSDRAGANVLTF. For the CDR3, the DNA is TGTGCCAGCAGCGACAGAGCTGGGGCCAACGTCCTGACTTTC.